The rows below give T cell receptor beta chains drawn from one sample of a study of blood T cell repertoires in COVID-19. Produced via immunoSEQ multiplex PCR; TCRdb's table is partial and in-frame only. The table has more than 200,000 clones, about 84% seen once. Sequences were obtained from PBMCs or T cells enriched from blood (not recorded which). The receptors here all came from a man aged 60 to 75 who had recovered from COVID-19. Each CDR3 is given with its conserved first and last residue. Each record gives: clone size, J gene, V gene, D gene, CDR3 protein, CDR3 DNA. D genes are given only for firm matches. Rows may omit the clone size; those that give it use once, few, many or a size class.

abundance: few
j_gene: TRBJ1-2
v_gene: TRBV7-3
d_gene: -
CDR3aa: CASSPGQIYGYTF
CDR3nt: TGTGCCAGCAGCCCTGGACAGATCTATGGCTACACCTTC

abundance: -
j_gene: TRBJ2-1
v_gene: TRBV24-1
d_gene: TRBD2
CDR3aa: CATSGVQRGSEQFF
CDR3nt: TGTGCCACCAGTGGGGTACAGCGGGGAAGTGAGCAGTTCTTC

abundance: once
j_gene: TRBJ1-5
v_gene: TRBV28
d_gene: -
CDR3aa: CASWGGFSNQPQHF
CDR3nt: TGTGCCAGCTGGGGGGGGTTTAGCAATCAGCCCCAGCATTTT

abundance: -
j_gene: TRBJ1-3
v_gene: TRBV11-2
d_gene: -
CDR3aa: CASSAYGYSGSGNTIYF
CDR3nt: TGTGCCAGCAGCGCCTACGGCTACAGTGGCTCTGGAAACACCATATATTTT

abundance: -
j_gene: TRBJ2-2
v_gene: TRBV4-2
d_gene: TRBD2
CDR3aa: CASSPPQSGGTGELFF
CDR3nt: TGTGCCAGCAGCCCCCCCCAAAGCGGGGGAACCGGGGAGCTGTTTTTT

abundance: -
j_gene: TRBJ2-3
v_gene: TRBV3-1/TRBV3-2
d_gene: -
CDR3aa: CASSQEGGAFTTRPSTDTQYF
CDR3nt: TGTGCCAGCAGCCAAGAGGGTGGGGCTTTCACGACTAGACCTAGCACAGATACGCAGTATTTT

abundance: -
j_gene: TRBJ2-5
v_gene: TRBV11-3
d_gene: -
CDR3aa: CASSLVRGETQYF
CDR3nt: TGTGCCAGCAGCTTAGTCAGAGGGGAGACCCAGTACTTC

abundance: -
j_gene: TRBJ1-2
v_gene: TRBV5-1
d_gene: -
CDR3aa: CASSLIRDRGGSTDGYTF
CDR3nt: TGCGCCAGCAGCTTGATCCGGGATCGAGGAGGTTCAACGGATGGCTACACCTTC

abundance: -
j_gene: TRBJ2-5
v_gene: TRBV7-2
d_gene: TRBD1
CDR3aa: CASSLLGQGLVGTQYF
CDR3nt: TGTGCCAGCAGCTTGCTGGGACAGGGGTTAGTCGGGACCCAGTACTTC

abundance: -
j_gene: TRBJ2-3
v_gene: TRBV28
d_gene: -
CDR3aa: CASSSDSGYTDTQYF
CDR3nt: TGTGCCAGCAGTTCTGATTCAGGGTACACAGATACGCAGTATTTT

abundance: -
j_gene: TRBJ2-3
v_gene: TRBV25-1
d_gene: TRBD1
CDR3aa: CASSVSGGPSTDTQYF
CDR3nt: TGTGCCAGCAGTGTTTCAGGGGGCCCCAGCACAGATACGCAGTATTTT

abundance: -
j_gene: TRBJ1-2
v_gene: TRBV29-1
d_gene: TRBD1
CDR3aa: CSVVARGRGGYTF
CDR3nt: TGCAGCGTTGTGGCTAGGGGGCGCGGGGGCTACACCTTC

abundance: -
j_gene: TRBJ1-1
v_gene: TRBV6-5
d_gene: -
CDR3aa: CASSSQMSTEAFF
CDR3nt: TGTGCCAGCAGTTCACAGATGAGCACTGAAGCTTTCTTT

abundance: -
j_gene: TRBJ1-1
v_gene: TRBV14
d_gene: -
CDR3aa: CASSQAGAAFF
CDR3nt: TGTGCCAGCAGCCAAGCTGGGGCAGCTTTCTTT

abundance: -
j_gene: TRBJ2-1
v_gene: TRBV5-1
d_gene: TRBD2
CDR3aa: CASSVSGGPSNEQFF
CDR3nt: TGCGCCAGCAGCGTAAGCGGGGGGCCTTCCAATGAGCAGTTCTTC

abundance: -
j_gene: TRBJ2-1
v_gene: TRBV11-2
d_gene: TRBD2
CDR3aa: CASSFGLAGNEQFF
CDR3nt: TGTGCCAGCAGCTTTGGGCTAGCGGGTAATGAGCAGTTCTTC

abundance: -
j_gene: TRBJ2-5
v_gene: TRBV7-2
d_gene: -
CDR3aa: CASSLQGATLDGETQYF
CDR3nt: TGTGCCAGCAGCCTCCAAGGCGCGACTCTCGATGGAGAGACCCAGTACTTC

abundance: -
j_gene: TRBJ1-6
v_gene: TRBV30
d_gene: -
CDR3aa: CAWSVSRGRNPPLHF
CDR3nt: TGTGCCTGGAGTGTATCACGGGGAAGGAATCCACCCCTCCACTTT

abundance: -
j_gene: TRBJ2-5
v_gene: TRBV25-1
d_gene: TRBD2
CDR3aa: CASSEYGGAGKTQYF
CDR3nt: TGTGCCAGCAGTGAATACGGGGGGGCCGGGAAGACCCAGTACTTC

abundance: -
j_gene: TRBJ2-5
v_gene: TRBV5-1
d_gene: -
CDR3aa: CASSSRDLQETQYF
CDR3nt: TGCGCCAGCAGCAGCCGGGACTTACAAGAGACCCAGTACTTC

abundance: -
j_gene: TRBJ2-7
v_gene: TRBV11-3
d_gene: -
CDR3aa: CASSLQEGYEQYF
CDR3nt: TGTGCCAGCAGCTTACAGGAAGGCTACGAGCAGTACTTC

abundance: once
j_gene: TRBJ1-3
v_gene: TRBV6-5
d_gene: -
CDR3aa: CASSTRGLGGNTIYF
CDR3nt: TGTGCCAGCAGTACCAGGGGCCTAGGTGGAAACACCATATATTTT

abundance: few
j_gene: TRBJ1-5
v_gene: TRBV3-1/TRBV3-2
d_gene: -
CDR3aa: CASSQGAGLPQHF
CDR3nt: TGTGCCAGCAGCCAAGGCGCGGGGCTGCCCCAGCATTTT

abundance: -
j_gene: TRBJ1-4
v_gene: TRBV10-3
d_gene: TRBD1
CDR3aa: CAISEETGENEKLFF
CDR3nt: TGTGCCATCAGTGAGGAGACAGGGGAGAATGAAAAACTGTTTTTT

abundance: -
j_gene: TRBJ2-3
v_gene: TRBV29-1
d_gene: TRBD1
CDR3aa: CSVQKGRDRGTDTQYF
CDR3nt: TGCAGCGTCCAAAAGGGACGGGACAGGGGGACAGATACGCAGTATTTT